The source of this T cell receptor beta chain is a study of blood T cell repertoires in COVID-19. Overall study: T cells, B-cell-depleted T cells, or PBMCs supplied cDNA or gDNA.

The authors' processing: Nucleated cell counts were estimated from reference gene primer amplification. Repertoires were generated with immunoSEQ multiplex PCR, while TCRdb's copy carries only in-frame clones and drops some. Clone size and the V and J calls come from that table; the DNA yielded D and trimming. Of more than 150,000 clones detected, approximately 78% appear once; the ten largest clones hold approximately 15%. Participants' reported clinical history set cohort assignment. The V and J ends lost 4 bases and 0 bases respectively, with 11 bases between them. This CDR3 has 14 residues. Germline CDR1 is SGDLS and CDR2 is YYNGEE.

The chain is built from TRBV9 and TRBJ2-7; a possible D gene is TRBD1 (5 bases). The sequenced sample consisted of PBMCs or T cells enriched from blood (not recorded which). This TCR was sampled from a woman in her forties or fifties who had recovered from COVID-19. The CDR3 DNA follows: TGTGCCAGCAGCACTGCAGGGTTCTCCTACGAGCAGTACTTC. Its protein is CASSTAGFSYEQYF.